The T cell receptor (beta chain) under discussion was sequenced for a study of blood T cell repertoires in COVID-19. Across the whole study: The study drew acute and convalescent COVID-19 samples from the United States, Italy and Spain. From T cells, B-cell-depleted T cells, or PBMCs came the material, which was cDNA or gDNA.

Those enrolled in Seattle joined during active infection and were followed longitudinally afterward. The method was immunoSEQ multiplex PCR; TCRdb's version includes in-frame clones alone and lacks a portion of them. The sample includes around 120,000 clones, roughly 89% of them seen just once. Specimen: peripheral blood. The sequence came from a woman in her sixties or seventies with COVID-19, enrolled during active disease.

CDR3 protein: CSVDPSVTDTQYF. Here the CDR3 DNA reads TGCAGCGTTGACCCCAGTGTCACAGATACGCAGTATTTT. The chain has TRBV29-1 and TRBJ2-3; D is uncertain. Between the trimmed V and J ends, which lost 3 bases and 2 bases, there was a span of 9 bases. The germline gives CDR1 SQVTM, CDR2 ANQGSEA. The CDR3 length is 13 residues.